Below, one T cell receptor beta chain is given with its context. Its antigen is currently unknown. The sample is drawn from a study of long-term antiretroviral therapy in people with HIV. General study findings and limits: Blood draws took place between about 2004 and 2017 and possibly involved older ART regimens.

A v3.0 immunoSEQ assay was performed at survey level. The data were produced by immunoSEQ multiplex PCR, yet TCRdb's version contains in-frame clones alone and is incomplete. Among 25,000 to 30,000 clones listed, roughly 80% were seen once. Sequences were derived from unsorted PBMCs, sampled 2.1 years after starting antiretroviral therapy. The receptor's source is a man in his thirties or forties with HIV.

CDR3 amino acids: CASLQSGKQETQYF. For the CDR3, the DNA is TGTGCCAGCCTTCAGTCGGGGAAACAGGAGACCCAGTACTTC. This sequence joins TRBV7-8 and TRBJ2-5; tentative D call: TRBD2 (5 bases). Germline CDR1 SGHVS, CDR2 FQNEAQ. The CDR3 is made up of 14 amino acids. V was cut by 8 bases and J by 5 bases, with 18 bases left in between. Together with reference TRBV7-8 and TRBJ2-5, the CDR3 gives the full variable domain: GAGVSQSPRYKVAKRGQDVALRCDPISGHVSLFWYQQALGQGPEFLTYFQNEAQLDKSGLPSDRFFAERPEGSVSTLKIQRTQQEDSAVYLCASLQSGKQETQYFGPGTRLLVL.